This T cell receptor (beta chain) stems from a study of cytomegalovirus exposure and HLA in healthy donors. The protocol was immunoSEQ multiplex PCR, while the TCRdb copy is restricted to in-frame clones and leaves out a portion. In the table there are 70,000 to 75,000 clones, 94% of which are singletons. The donors were part of the validation cohort, which consisted of 120 subjects and was separate from the first cohort of under 850 subjects. From germline, CDR1 is SQVTM and CDR2 ANQGSEA. Trimming took off 4 bases at V and 4 bases at J, with 14 bases between the two ends. The CDR3 has 13 amino acids.

Sample: PBMCs. This TCR came from a woman under 30 in good health and CMV-seropositive. This chain uses TRBV29-1 with TRBJ2-7, with D possibly TRBD1 on 5 matching bases. The CDR3 sequence is CSVVPLDSYEQYF. The CDR3 DNA reads TGCAGCGTTGTTCCCCTCGACAGTTACGAGCAGTACTTC.